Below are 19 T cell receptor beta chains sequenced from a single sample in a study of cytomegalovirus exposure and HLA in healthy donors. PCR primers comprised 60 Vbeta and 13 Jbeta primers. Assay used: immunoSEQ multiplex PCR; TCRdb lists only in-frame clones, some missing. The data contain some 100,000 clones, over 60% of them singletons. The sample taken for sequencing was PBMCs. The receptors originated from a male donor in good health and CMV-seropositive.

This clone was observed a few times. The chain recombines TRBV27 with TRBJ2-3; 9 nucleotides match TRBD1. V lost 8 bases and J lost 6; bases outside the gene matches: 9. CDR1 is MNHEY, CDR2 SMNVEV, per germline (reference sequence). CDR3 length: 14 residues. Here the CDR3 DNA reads TGTGCCAGCTACTCTTACAGGGGGCCTGATACGCAGTATTTT. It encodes CASYSYRGPDTQYF.

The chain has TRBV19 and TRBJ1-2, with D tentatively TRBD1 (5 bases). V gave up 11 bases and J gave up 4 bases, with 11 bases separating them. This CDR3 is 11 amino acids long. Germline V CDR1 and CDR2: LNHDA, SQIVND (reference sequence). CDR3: CAGGGGYGYTF. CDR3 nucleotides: TGTGCCGGGGGAGGCGGCTATGGCTACACCTTC. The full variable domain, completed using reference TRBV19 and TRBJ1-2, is DGGITQSPKYLFRKEGQNVTLSCEQNLNHDAMYWYRQDPGQGLRLIYYSQIVNDFQKGDIAEGYSVSREKKESFPLTVTSAQKNPTAFYLCAGGGGYGYTFGSGTRLTVV.

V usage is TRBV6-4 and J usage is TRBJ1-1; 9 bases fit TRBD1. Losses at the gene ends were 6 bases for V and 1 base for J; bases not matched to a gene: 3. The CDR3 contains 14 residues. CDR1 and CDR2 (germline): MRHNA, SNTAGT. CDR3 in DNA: TGTGCCAGCAGATCGGGACAGGGGAACACTGAAGCTTTCTTT. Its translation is CASRSGQGNTEAFF.

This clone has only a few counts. The CDR3 reads CASSQNRVNTEAFF. The CDR3, as DNA: TGCGCCAGCAGCCAAAACAGGGTGAACACTGAAGCTTTCTTT. The V gene is TRBV4-1, the J gene TRBJ1-1; D possibly corresponds to TRBD1 (6 bases). With 2 bases removed from V and 0 bases from J, the gap between germline ends came to 7 bases. The CDR3 has 14 residues. In germline, CDR1 is MGHRA, CDR2 YSYEKL.

The CDR3 region is CASRLTGTGERGYTF. The CDR3 nucleotides are TGTGCCAGCAGGTTAACCGGGACAGGGGAACGGGGCTACACCTTC. The chain recombines TRBV27 with TRBJ1-2, with TRBD1 identical over 10 bases. Unmatched junction bases numbered 12, after V lost 6 bases and J lost 8 bases. The germline V gene encodes CDR1 MNHEY and CDR2 SMNVEV (reference sequence). The CDR3 contains 15 residues.

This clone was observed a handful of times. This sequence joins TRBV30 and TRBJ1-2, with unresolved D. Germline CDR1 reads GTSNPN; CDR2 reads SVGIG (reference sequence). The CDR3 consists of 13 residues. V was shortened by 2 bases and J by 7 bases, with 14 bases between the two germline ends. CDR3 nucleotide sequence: TGTGCCTGGAGTCCGGGTGAAGGGAGTGGCTACACCTTC. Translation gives CAWSPGEGSGYTF.

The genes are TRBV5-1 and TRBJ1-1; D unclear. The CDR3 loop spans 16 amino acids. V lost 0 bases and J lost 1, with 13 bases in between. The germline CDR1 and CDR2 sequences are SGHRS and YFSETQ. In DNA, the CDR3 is TGCGCCAGCAGCTTGGCTTATTCGGGGTCGAACACTGAAGCTTTCTTT. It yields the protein CASSLAYSGSNTEAFF.

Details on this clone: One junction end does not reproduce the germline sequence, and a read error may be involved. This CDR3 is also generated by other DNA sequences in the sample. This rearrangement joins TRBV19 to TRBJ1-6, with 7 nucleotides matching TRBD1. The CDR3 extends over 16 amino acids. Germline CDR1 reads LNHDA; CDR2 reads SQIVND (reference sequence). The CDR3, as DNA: TGTGCCAGTAGTGTGACAGGGAGCTCTTATAATTCCCCCCTCCACTTT. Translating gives CASSVTGSSYNSPLHF.

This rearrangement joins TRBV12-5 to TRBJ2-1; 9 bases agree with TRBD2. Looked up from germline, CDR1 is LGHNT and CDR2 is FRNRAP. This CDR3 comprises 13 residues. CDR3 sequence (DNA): TGTGGAACCGGGGCTAGCGGGGCGGGTGAGCAGTTCTTC. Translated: CGTGASGAGEQFF.

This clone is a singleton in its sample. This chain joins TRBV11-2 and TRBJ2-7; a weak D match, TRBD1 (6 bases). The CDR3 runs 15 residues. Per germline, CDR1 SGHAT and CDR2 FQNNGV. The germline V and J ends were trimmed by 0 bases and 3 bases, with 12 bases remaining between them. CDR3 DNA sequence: TGTGCCAGCAGCTTAGAAAGGACAGACAACTACGAGCAGTACTTC. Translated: CASSLERTDNYEQYF.

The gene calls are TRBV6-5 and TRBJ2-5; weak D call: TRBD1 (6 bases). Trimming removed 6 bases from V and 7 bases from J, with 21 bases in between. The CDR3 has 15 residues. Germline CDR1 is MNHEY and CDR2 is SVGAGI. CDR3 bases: TGTGCCAGCAGGTACGACAGGAGCCCTTCGGGGACCCAGTACTTC. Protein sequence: CASRYDRSPSGTQYF.

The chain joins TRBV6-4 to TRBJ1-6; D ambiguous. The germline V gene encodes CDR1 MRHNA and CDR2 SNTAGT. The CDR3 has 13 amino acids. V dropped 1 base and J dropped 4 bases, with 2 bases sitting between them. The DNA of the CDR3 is TGTGCCAGCAGTGACTTATATAATTCACCCCTCCACTTT. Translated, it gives CASSDLYNSPLHF.

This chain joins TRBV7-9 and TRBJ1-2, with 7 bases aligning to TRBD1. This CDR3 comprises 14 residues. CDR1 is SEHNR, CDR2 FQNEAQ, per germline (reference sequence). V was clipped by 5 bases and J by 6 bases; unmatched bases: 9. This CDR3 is CASSRSDRADGYTF. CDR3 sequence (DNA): TGTGCCAGCAGCCGGAGTGACAGGGCGGATGGCTACACCTTC.

DNA of the CDR3: TGTGCCAGCAGCCAGCAGAGGCATTCCTACGAGCAGTACTTC. It codes for CASSQQRHSYEQYF. The chain has TRBV14 and TRBJ2-7; D not certain. Germline V gives CDR1 SGHDN, CDR2 FVKESK. Trimming took 3 bases from V and 1 from J, leaving 10 bases between them. The CDR3 contains 14 residues.

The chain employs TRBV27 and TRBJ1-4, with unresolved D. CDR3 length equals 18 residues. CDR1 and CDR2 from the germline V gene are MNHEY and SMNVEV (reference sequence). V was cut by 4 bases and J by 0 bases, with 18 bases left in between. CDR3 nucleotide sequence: TGTGCCAGCAGTTCTTTCCTGAGGTTTAATGCAACTAATGAAAAACTGTTTTTT. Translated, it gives CASSSFLRFNATNEKLFF. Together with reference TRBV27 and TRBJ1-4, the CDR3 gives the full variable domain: EAQVTQNPRYLITVTGKKLTVTCSQNMNHEYMSWYRQDPGLGLRQIYYSMNVEVTDKGDVPEGYKVSRKEKRNFPLILESPSPNQTSLYFCASSSFLRFNATNEKLFFGSGTQLSVL.

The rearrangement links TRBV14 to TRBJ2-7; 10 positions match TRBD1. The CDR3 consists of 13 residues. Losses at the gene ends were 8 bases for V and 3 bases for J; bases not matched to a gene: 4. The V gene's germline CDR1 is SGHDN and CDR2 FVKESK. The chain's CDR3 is CASSRTGGYEQYF. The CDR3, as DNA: TGTGCCAGCTCTCGGACAGGGGGCTACGAGCAGTACTTC.

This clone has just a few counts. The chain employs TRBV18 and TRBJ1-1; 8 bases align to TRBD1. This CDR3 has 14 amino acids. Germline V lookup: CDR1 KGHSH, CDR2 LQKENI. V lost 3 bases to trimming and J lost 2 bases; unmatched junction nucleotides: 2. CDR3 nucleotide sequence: TGTGCCAGCTCACCGGACAGGGCTAACACTGAAGCTTTCTTT. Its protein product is CASSPDRANTEAFF.

The CDR3 sequence is CASSLLSLPGDEQFF. DNA of the CDR3: TGTGCCAGCAGCTTATTATCCCTACCCGGTGATGAGCAGTTCTTC. The chain couples TRBV7-9 to TRBJ2-1; D call uncertain. This CDR3 is 15 amino acids long. Germline assignment: CDR1 SEHNR and CDR2 FQNEAQ (reference sequence). V was cut by 2 bases and J by 8 bases, with 16 bases left in between.

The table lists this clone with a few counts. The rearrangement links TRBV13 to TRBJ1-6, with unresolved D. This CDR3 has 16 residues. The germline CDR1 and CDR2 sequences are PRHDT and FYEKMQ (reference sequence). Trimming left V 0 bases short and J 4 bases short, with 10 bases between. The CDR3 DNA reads TGTGCCAGCAGCTTAGGGTCGGGGAGTTATAATTCACCCCTCCACTTT. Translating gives CASSLGSGSYNSPLHF.